These 12 T cell receptor beta chains share one sample of origin, sequenced in a study of beta chain features in type 1 diabetes. Study-level results: All four CD4+ subsets from Type 1 diabetes patients carried moderately but significantly shorter TCRB CDR3s.

Their recognized antigens are unknown. The study reverse transcribed the entire isolated RNA, so it sequenced expressed TCRB transcripts. Measured with immunoSEQ multiplex PCR; TCRdb has only the in-frame clones, and not every one. The table has about 650,000 clones, around an eighth seen once. The sample consisted of naive CD4+ T cells from blood. These TCRs come from a man aged 25-45 years with type 1 diabetes.

This clone occurred a few times. Other DNA sequences in the same sample also yield this CDR3. This chain joins TRBV4-3 and TRBJ1-2; the D gene is possibly TRBD1 (5 bases). The CDR3 totals 15 residues. The germline V and J ends were trimmed by 1 base and 4 bases, with 13 bases remaining between them. CDR1 and CDR2 (germline): LGHNA, YSLEER. The CDR3 sequence: CASSQVQGGGYGYTF. CDR3 DNA sequence: TGCGCCAGCAGCCAAGTTCAGGGCGGGGGCTATGGCTACACCTTC.

The gene calls are TRBV7-9 and TRBJ1-6; D call uncertain. This CDR3 has 16 residues. V was clipped by 2 bases and J by 0 bases, with 8 bases between them. Germline CDR1 SEHNR, CDR2 FQNEAQ (reference sequence). In DNA, the CDR3 is TGTGCCAGCAGCTTAACCGCGAGCTCCTATAATTCACCCCTCCACTTT. Amino acid sequence: CASSLTASSYNSPLHF.

This clone was seen a few times. The genes are TRBV6-5 and TRBJ2-7, with TRBD2 as a possible D gene (5 bases). The CDR3 consists of 15 residues. Germline-derived CDR1 and CDR2 are MNHEY and SVGAGI. Trimming cost V 0 bases and J 7 bases, with 16 bases left between them. For the CDR3, the DNA is TGTGCCAGCAGTTACTCGTCCGGACTCCCATTAGAGCAGTACTTC. The encoded protein is CASSYSSGLPLEQYF.

The gene calls are TRBV2 and TRBJ1-5, with D hard to call. V shed 8 bases and J shed 4 bases, with 21 bases lying between them. The germline V gene encodes CDR1 SNHLY and CDR2 FYNNEI. The CDR3 has 16 residues. The CDR3 loop is CASSVGGPRGNQPQHF. The CDR3 DNA follows: TGTGCCAGCTCAGTGGGTGGACCTAGAGGGAATCAGCCCCAGCATTTT. The complete variable domain, with remaining parts taken from reference TRBV2 and TRBJ1-5, reads EPEVTQTPSHQVTQMGQEVILRCVPISNHLYFYWYRQILGQKVEFLVSFYNNEISEKSEIFDDQFSVERPDGSNFTLKIRSTKLEDSAMYFCASSVGGPRGNQPQHFGDGTRLSIL.

In its sample, this clone was seen a few times. The chain joins TRBV30 to TRBJ1-6; weak D call: TRBD1 (5 bases). The CDR3 consists of 13 residues. Germline assignment: CDR1 GTSNPN and CDR2 SVGIG (reference sequence). The V end lost 0 bases, the J end lost 8 bases, and 8 bases lay between the germline ends. The CDR3 is CAWSVGGYSPLHF. DNA for the CDR3: TGTGCCTGGAGTGTTGGGGGATATTCACCCCTCCACTTT. Based on the CDR3 plus reference TRBV30 and TRBJ1-6, the full variable domain is SQTIHQWPATLVQPVGSPLSLECTVEGTSNPNLYWYRQAAGRGLQLLFYSVGIGQISSEVPQNLSASRPQDRQFILSSKKLLLSDSGFYLCAWSVGGYSPLHFGNGTRLTVT.

The sample holds a few counts of this clone. The junction and the germline gene differ at one end; a read error may be behind it. The CDR3 region has the DNA TGTGCCAGCAGCGAAGTGGGGACAGGGGGACGAGATGAAAAACTGTTTTTT. Translating it yields CASSEVGTGGRDEKLFF. The chain combines TRBV6-1 with TRBJ1-4; 11 bases match TRBD1. CDR3 length equals 17 residues. The germline gives CDR1 MNHNS, CDR2 SASEGT.

This clone turned up a few times. The rearrangement uses TRBV9 and TRBJ1-2; unclear D gene. The V end lost 0 bases, the J end lost 2 bases, and 5 bases lay between the germline ends. This CDR3 has 13 amino acids. Per the germline V gene, CDR1 is SGDLS and CDR2 is YYNGEE. Here the CDR3 DNA reads TGTGCCAGCAGCGTAGTTGAGAACTATGGCTACACCTTC. Residues: CASSVVENYGYTF. The full variable domain, with the rest looked up from reference TRBV9 and TRBJ1-2, is DSGVTQTPKHLITATGQRVTLRCSPRSGDLSVYWYQQSLDQGLQFLIQYYNGEERAKGNILERFSAQQFPDLHSELNLSSLELGDSALYFCASSVVENYGYTFGSGTRLTVV.

The chain joins TRBV5-1 to TRBJ1-5; D gene unclear. The CDR3 length is 15 residues. CDR1 and CDR2 from the germline V gene are SGHRS and YFSETQ. The V end was cut by 4 bases, the J end by 5 bases, with 16 bases between. The CDR3 nucleotides are TGCGCCAGCAGCCCGGAATGGGGTGGGGATCAGCCCCAGCATTTT. Translating it yields CASSPEWGGDQPQHF.

V and J are TRBV7-9 and TRBJ2-1; 10 nucleotides agree with TRBD2. Per the germline V gene, CDR1 is SEHNR and CDR2 is FQNEAQ (reference sequence). V was clipped by 4 bases and J by 16 bases; unmatched bases: 4. The CDR3 has 11 amino acids. CDR3 sequence: CASSSSGGGFF. CDR3 bases: TGTGCCAGCAGCTCTAGCGGGGGAGGTTTCTTC.

The V and J genes are TRBV7-9 and TRBJ1-2, with a weak D call TRBD1 (6 bases). The CDR3 runs to 13 residues. The V and J ends lost 1 base and 7 bases respectively, with 10 bases between them. Germline CDR1 is SEHNR and CDR2 is FQNEAQ (reference sequence). The CDR3, as DNA: TGTGCCAGCAGCTTAGAGAGACAGGCTGGCTACACCTTC. It codes for CASSLERQAGYTF.

The chain recombines TRBV20-1 with TRBJ2-1; D unresolved. V lost 6 bases to trimming and J lost 4 bases, with 7 bases between them. The length of the CDR3 is 11 residues. Germline V gives CDR1 DFQATT, CDR2 SNEGSKA (reference sequence). The CDR3 coding sequence is TGCAGTGCCCCGACTTACAATGAGCAGTTCTTC. Translated: CSAPTYNEQFF.

V gene TRBV29-1 combines with J gene TRBJ2-7; D gene unclear. The CDR3 contains 11 residues. V was trimmed by 2 bases and J by 3 bases, leaving 5 bases between them. Germline CDR1 SQVTM, CDR2 ANQGSEA. CDR3 sequence: CSVETSYEQYF. The DNA for the CDR3 is TGCAGCGTTGAAACCAGCTACGAGCAGTACTTC.